A single sample is the source of the 13 T cell receptor beta chains below, sequenced in a study of blood T cells in healthy people across ages. Alongside a J-beta primer mix, a sample-barcoded 5' primer served in a second PCR lasting about 6 to 12 cycles. TCRdb re-derived calls from the 5' RACE reads in MiXCR, one entry per CDR3 protein. In the table there are around 1.7 million distinct CDR3 sequences, about 28% of which are singletons. Sequencing was performed on blood. The receptor source for this set is a woman in her 30s in good health.

J is TRBJ1-1 and V is TRBV20-1; D is unresolved. The CDR3 length is 15 residues. V was pared by 1 base and J by 0 bases, with 12 bases between. Germline V gene data show CDR1 as DFQATT and CDR2 as SNEGSKA (reference sequence). In nucleotides, the CDR3 is TGCAGTGCTAGAGGGCCGGCTGGCCTGAACACTGAAGCTTTCTTT. Protein sequence: CSARGPAGLNTEAFF.

Many counts were recorded for this clonotype. The V call is TRBV12-5, the J call TRBJ1-2; 10 bases agree with TRBD1. The V gene end was trimmed by 1 base and the J gene end by 2 bases; junction bases not matched to a gene: 7. Germline CDR1 LGHNT, CDR2 FRNRAP. The CDR3 has 17 amino acids. CDR3 nucleotides: TGTGCTAGTGGTTTGGGCCTCGGACAGGGGGAAAACTATGGCTACACCTTC. Amino acids: CASGLGLGQGENYGYTF.

The rearrangement links TRBV4-3 to TRBJ2-1; 10 bases line up with TRBD2. The CDR3 spans 17 residues. Trimming at V came to 5 bases and at J to 0 bases, leaving 7 bases not matched to a gene. Germline CDR1 is LGHNA and CDR2 is YSLEER. The CDR3 coding sequence is TGCGCCAGCAGCGAGGGACTAGCGACTAGCTCCTACAATGAGCAGTTCTTC. It yields the protein CASSEGLATSSYNEQFF.

This clonotype was found a few times. The chain joins TRBV12-3 or TRBV12-4 to TRBJ2-1; D is uncertain. The CDR3 is 15 amino acids. The germline V and J ends were trimmed by 6 bases and 4 bases, with 16 bases remaining between them. The CDR3 loop is CASRQCDIEYNEQFF. The CDR3 coding sequence is TGTGCCAGCAGGCAATGTGATATAGAGTACAATGAGCAGTTCTTC.

The sample holds a few counts of this clonotype. The rearrangement uses TRBV11-2 and TRBJ1-2; D ambiguous. V was trimmed by 3 bases and J by 3 bases, leaving 14 bases between them. Germline V lookup: CDR1 SGHAT, CDR2 FQNNGV. The CDR3 runs to 15 residues. CDR3 nucleotides: TGTGCCAGCAGCTTGAGACTGACACTGGACTATGGCTACACCTTC. Its protein is CASSLRLTLDYGYTF. The whole variable domain, filled in from reference TRBV11-2 and TRBJ1-2, reads EAGVAQSPRYKIIEKRQSVAFWCNPISGHATLYWYQQILGQGPKLLIQFQNNGVVDDSQLPKDRFSAERLKGVDSTLKIQPAKLEDSAVYLCASSLRLTLDYGYTFGSGTRLTVV.

The chain couples TRBV12-3 or TRBV12-4 to TRBJ2-7, with unresolved D. The V and J ends lost 5 bases and 8 bases respectively, with 25 bases between them. This CDR3 has 16 amino acids. CDR3 sequence (DNA): TGTGCCAGCAGTCTTCTCCGGTTGTCTGATGTCCAAAAGCAGTACTTC. Residues: CASSLLRLSDVQKQYF.

This clonotype has just a few counts. The gene calls are TRBV18 and TRBJ1-2, with a weak D call TRBD1 (5 bases). CDR1 is KGHSH, CDR2 LQKENI, per germline. Between the trimmed V and J ends, which lost 3 bases and 8 bases, there was a span of 19 bases. This CDR3 contains 15 residues. CDR3 region: CASSPAGQGGDGYTF. The DNA of the CDR3 is TGTGCCAGCTCACCGGCGGGGCAGGGCGGAGACGGCTACACCTTC.

This clonotype was seen more than once but under ten times. The gene calls are TRBV6-2 or TRBV6-3 and TRBJ1-6; D might be TRBD1 (6 bases). CDR1 is MNHEY, CDR2 SVGEGT, per germline. Between the trimmed V and J ends, which lost 8 bases and 3 bases, there was a span of 20 bases. The CDR3 loop spans 17 amino acids. The CDR3 nucleotides read TGTGCCAGCGGACCGAGCGGACAGCGTATCTATAATTCACCCCTCCACTTT. It encodes CASGPSGQRIYNSPLHF.

The count of this clonotype is one. This rearrangement joins TRBV2 to TRBJ1-2; TRBD1 might be the D (6 bases). Germline CDR1 and CDR2: SNHLY and FYNNEI. V shed 6 bases and J shed 3 bases, with 14 bases lying between them. This CDR3 region has 14 residues. The CDR3 nucleotides read TGTGCCAGCAGGAGGACAGAAACCTACTATGGCTACACCTTC. Residues: CASRRTETYYGYTF.

This clonotype was counted only a few times. The chain links TRBV3-1 to TRBJ1-4; D is undetermined. Germline V gene data show CDR1 as LGHDT and CDR2 as YNNKEL (reference sequence). This CDR3 comprises 14 residues. Deletions cut 2 bases from V and 6 bases from J, with 10 bases between. CDR3 amino acids: CASSQSQSDEKLFF. Written as DNA, the CDR3 is TGTGCCAGCAGCCAATCCCAGTCTGATGAAAAACTGTTTTTT.

Turning to this clonotype: A much larger clone lies a single base off, so this may be a read error. The chain is built from TRBV13 and TRBJ2-7, with 9 bases lining up with TRBD1. The CDR3 is 15 residues long. Germline V gives CDR1 PRHDT, CDR2 FYEKMQ (reference sequence). The CDR3 loop is CACSSPGQGFHEQYF. For the CDR3, the DNA is TGTGCCTGCAGCTCACCGGGACAGGGTTTTCACGAGCAGTACTTC.

To note about this clonotype: Possible read error: a much larger clone is one base away. The chain uses TRBV15 and TRBJ2-1, with a tentative D call TRBD1 (7 bases). Trimming removed 0 bases from V and 10 bases from J, with 16 bases in between. The CDR3 contains 15 residues. Looked up from germline, CDR1 is LNHNV and CDR2 is YYDKDF (reference sequence). CDR3 region: CATSRERDSSYEQFF. CDR3 coding DNA: TGTGCCACCAGCAGAGAGCGGGACAGCTCCTACGAGCAGTTCTTC.

Turning to this clonotype: A clone one base away is much larger, so this may be a read error. The rearrangement joins TRBV20-1 to TRBJ2-4; D not resolved. Trimming took 3 bases from V and 13 from J, leaving 16 bases between them. The CDR3 is 12 amino acids. Germline V gene lookup returns CDR1 DFQATT and CDR2 SNEGSKA (reference sequence). For the CDR3, the DNA is TGCAGTGCTAGGGAAACATTGAGAGAGCAGTACTTC. This codes for CSARETLREQYF.